The 29 T cell receptor beta chains in this list originate from one sample, sequenced in a study of PD-L1 blockade in urothelial cancer. The data were produced by immunoSEQ multiplex PCR, yet TCRdb's version contains in-frame clones alone and is incomplete. The table shows about 55,000 clones, with around three quarters occurring only once. This specimen consisted of PBMCs, obtained around atezolizumab (anti-PD-L1) treatment. These receptors all stem from a man between 65 and 80 years old with urothelial cancer.

The chain combines TRBV11-3 with TRBJ2-5, with D possibly TRBD1 on 5 matching bases. Germline CDR1 and CDR2: SGHNT and YENEEA. This CDR3 spans 18 amino acids. The V end was cut by 6 bases, the J end by 0 bases, with 23 bases between. CDR3 region: CASRYSGRGSLYQETQYF. CDR3 DNA sequence: TGTGCCAGCAGATACTCCGGAAGGGGCTCCCTTTACCAAGAGACCCAGTACTTC. Drawing the rest from reference TRBV11-3 and TRBJ2-5, the complete variable domain is EAGVVQSPRYKIIEKKQPVAFWCNPISGHNTLYWYLQNLGQGPELLIRYENEEAVDDSQLPKDRFSAERLKGVDSTLKIQPAELGDSAVYLCASRYSGRGSLYQETQYFGPGTRLLVL.

The chain joins TRBV11-2 to TRBJ2-7; 9 bases align to TRBD1. Germline V gene lookup returns CDR1 SGHAT and CDR2 FQNNGV. The V segment lost 5 bases and the J segment 0 bases; nucleotides outside the gene matches: 8. CDR3 length equals 16 residues. The CDR3 reads CASSDTGTGSSYEQYF. The CDR3 DNA is TGTGCCAGCAGCGACACCGGGACAGGGAGCTCCTACGAGCAGTACTTC.

This clone was seen a single time. The chain links TRBV12-5 to TRBJ2-1; D perhaps matches TRBD1 (6 bases). The CDR3 covers 12 residues. Germline CDR1 and CDR2: LGHNT and FRNRAP. Trimming stripped 2 bases from V and 12 bases from J, with 11 bases between. The CDR3 coding sequence is TGTGCTAGTGGTTTGTTACGAGGGGGGCAGTTCTTC. It codes for CASGLLRGGQFF.

The CDR3 region has the DNA TGCGCCAGCAGCCAAGAGGCGGTGATGAACACTGAAGCTTTCTTT. This codes for CASSQEAVMNTEAFF. The J gene is TRBJ1-1, the V gene TRBV4-1, with unresolved D. The CDR3 length is 15 residues. The germline V and J ends were trimmed by 0 bases and 0 bases, with 8 bases remaining between them. Germline V CDR1 and CDR2: MGHRA, YSYEKL.

The chain recombines TRBV6-1 with TRBJ1-6, with D possibly matching TRBD1 (6 bases). The CDR3 is 14 residues long. Germline V gene data show CDR1 as MNHNS and CDR2 as SASEGT. Trimming stripped 2 bases from V and 7 bases from J, with 9 bases between. As DNA, the CDR3 is TGTGCCAGCAGTGAACAGGGGCAGAATTCACCCCTCCACTTT. It specifies CASSEQGQNSPLHF.

This rearrangement joins TRBV6-1 to TRBJ1-2; D unclear. The CDR3 has 12 residues. CDR1 is MNHNS and CDR2 is SASEGT in the germline V gene. V was cut by 7 bases and J by 4 bases, with 10 bases left in between. CDR3 region: CASTGSSYGYTF. DNA of the CDR3: TGTGCCAGCACCGGGTCCAGCTATGGCTACACCTTC.

The chain recombines TRBV20-1 with TRBJ1-1; D remains ambiguous. V dropped 1 base and J dropped 5 bases, with 5 bases sitting between them. The CDR3 consists of 11 residues. The germline CDR1 and CDR2 sequences are DFQATT and SNEGSKA (reference sequence). Here the CDR3 reads CSARGSTEAFF. The CDR3 DNA follows: TGCAGTGCTAGAGGTTCGACTGAAGCTTTCTTT.

The chain couples TRBV7-2 to TRBJ2-7, with 12 bases lining up with TRBD2. Germline lookup yields CDR1 SGHTA and CDR2 FQGNSA. This CDR3 is 14 amino acids long. The trim removed 5 bases at V and 3 bases at J, leaving 2 bases unmatched. For the CDR3, the DNA is TGTGCCAGCAGCCGGACTAGCGGGAACTACGAGCAGTACTTC. Protein: CASSRTSGNYEQYF.

This chain uses TRBV7-3 with TRBJ1-2; 9 nucleotides line up with TRBD1. Looked up from germline, CDR1 is SGHTA and CDR2 is FQGTGA. This CDR3 spans 14 amino acids. The ends lost 5 bases at V and 6 bases at J; junction bases unmatched: 7. This chain's CDR3 is CASSPTGTGNGYTF. Written as DNA, the CDR3 is TGTGCCAGCAGCCCTACCGGGACAGGGAATGGCTACACCTTC.

The V and J genes are TRBV5-5 and TRBJ1-2, with TRBD1 matching 7 bases. V dropped 1 base and J dropped 4; count of bases not matched to a gene: 7. CDR3 length: 15 amino acids. Germline CDR1 SGHKS, CDR2 YYEKEE (reference sequence). Here the CDR3 reads CASSLQGGAGYGYTF. The CDR3 DNA reads TGTGCCAGCAGCTTGCAAGGGGGCGCCGGCTATGGCTACACCTTC.

V is TRBV19 and J is TRBJ2-1; TRBD2 matches at 10 bases. CDR1 is LNHDA, CDR2 SQIVND, per germline (reference sequence). Trimming at V came to 4 bases and at J to 7 bases, leaving 7 bases not matched to a gene. This CDR3 has 15 residues. CDR3 bases: TGTGCCAGTAGTACCGGGACTAGCGTAGGTAATGAGCAGTTCTTC. Protein sequence: CASSTGTSVGNEQFF.

The genes are TRBV4-2 and TRBJ2-6, with TRBD2 matching over 11 bases. Trimming removed 4 bases from V and 0 bases from J; junction bases left unmatched: 11. CDR3 length: 20 residues. Germline CDR1 LGHNA, CDR2 YNFKEQ. The CDR3 loop is CASSREKPGLAASGANVLTF. The CDR3 region has the DNA TGTGCCAGCAGCCGAGAGAAACCGGGACTAGCGGCCTCTGGGGCCAACGTCCTGACTTTC.

V gene TRBV28 combines with J gene TRBJ1-1, with D unresolved. The CDR3 consists of 12 residues. Germline assignment: CDR1 MDHEN and CDR2 SYDVKM. The ends were cut back, 6 bases at V and 3 bases at J, with 8 bases in the middle. The CDR3 protein is CASREVDTEAFF. The DNA for the CDR3 is TGTGCCAGCAGAGAGGTAGACACTGAAGCTTTCTTT.

The V and J genes are TRBV27 and TRBJ1-1; TRBD1 is a possible D gene (5 bases). Germline values: CDR1 MNHEY, CDR2 SMNVEV (reference sequence). Trimming took off 6 bases at V and 1 base at J, with 18 bases between the two ends. The CDR3 totals 16 residues. The CDR3 loop is CASSLGHTWRNTEAFF. The CDR3 DNA reads as TGTGCCAGCAGCCTAGGACACACGTGGAGGAACACTGAAGCTTTCTTT.

J is TRBJ2-7 and V is TRBV19; 14 nucleotides match TRBD2. In germline, CDR1 is LNHDA, CDR2 SQIVND (reference sequence). The V gene end was trimmed by 2 bases and the J gene end by 4 bases; junction bases not matched to a gene: 4. This CDR3 region has 16 residues. CDR3 residues: CASSIPGLAGVYEQYF. The CDR3 DNA sequence: TGTGCCAGTAGTATACCGGGACTAGCGGGAGTATACGAGCAGTACTTC.

V and J are TRBV11-3 and TRBJ2-5; maybe TRBD1 (5 bases). V shed 6 bases and J shed 2 bases, with 10 bases lying between them. CDR1 and CDR2 (germline): SGHNT, YENEEA. The CDR3 has 13 residues. This chain's CDR3 is CASRGRGQETQYF. The CDR3 DNA reads as TGTGCCAGCAGAGGAAGGGGACAAGAGACCCAGTACTTC. Looking up the rest from reference TRBV11-3 and TRBJ2-5 gives the full variable domain: EAGVVQSPRYKIIEKKQPVAFWCNPISGHNTLYWYLQNLGQGPELLIRYENEEAVDDSQLPKDRFSAERLKGVDSTLKIQPAELGDSAVYLCASRGRGQETQYFGPGTRLLVL.

The V and J genes are TRBV6-5 and TRBJ2-1, with 13 bases lining up with TRBD2. CDR1 is MNHEY, CDR2 SVGAGI, per germline. With V trimmed by 2 bases and J by 7 bases, 5 bases remained unmatched. CDR3 length equals 16 residues. CDR3 residues: CASSYGGLAGTNEQFF. The CDR3 region has the DNA TGTGCCAGCAGTTACGGGGGACTAGCGGGGACGAATGAGCAGTTCTTC.

The chain employs TRBV28 and TRBJ1-1, with D possibly matching TRBD1 (5 bases). The CDR3 covers 16 residues. Germline-derived CDR1 and CDR2 are MDHEN and SYDVKM. Trimming took 1 base from V and 5 from J, leaving 17 bases between them. CDR3 coding DNA: TGTGCCAGCAGTTTATATCGCGGGGGAGGGAAGACTGAAGCTTTCTTT. This encodes CASSLYRGGGKTEAFF.

This chain uses TRBV5-1 with TRBJ2-1; 7 bases match TRBD1. Trimming at V came to 8 bases and at J to 1 base, leaving 3 bases not matched to a gene. The CDR3 contains 13 residues. CDR1 is SGHRS, CDR2 YFSETQ, per germline. In DNA form, the CDR3 reads TGCGCCAGTCGACAGGGTTCCTACAATGAGCAGTTCTTC. Its translation: CASRQGSYNEQFF.

The V gene is TRBV15, the J gene TRBJ2-7, with D perhaps matching TRBD1 (6 bases). V shed 1 base and J shed 6 bases, with 10 bases lying between them. Per germline, CDR1 LNHNV and CDR2 YYDKDF (reference sequence). The CDR3 has 13 amino acids. The CDR3 DNA reads TGTGCCACCAGCAGAGGACAGGCGGTCGAGCAGTACTTC. Amino acid sequence: CATSRGQAVEQYF.

The chain has TRBV7-2 and TRBJ2-7; D is undetermined. Per germline, CDR1 SGHTA and CDR2 FQGNSA. The CDR3 contains 14 residues. Trimming cost V 3 bases and J 0 bases, with 9 bases left between them. The CDR3 protein is CASSLAGLSYEQYF. CDR3 coding DNA: TGTGCCAGCAGCTTGGCAGGCCTCTCCTACGAGCAGTACTTC.

This clone was seen more than once but under ten times. Here the CDR3 DNA reads TGTGCCAGTAGTATAGTCGTCAGGGACTATGGCTACACCTTC. Translated, it gives CASSIVVRDYGYTF. V is TRBV19 and J is TRBJ1-2, with a weak D call TRBD1 (5 bases). The CDR3 has 14 amino acids. V lost 1 base to trimming and J lost 3 bases, with 9 bases between them. Looked up from germline, CDR1 is LNHDA and CDR2 is SQIVND (reference sequence).

The chain employs TRBV7-2 and TRBJ1-2; TRBD1 agrees at 9 bases. Unmatched junction bases numbered 10, after V lost 0 bases and J lost 8 bases. The CDR3 totals 16 residues. The V gene's germline CDR1 is SGHTA and CDR2 FQGNSA. In nucleotides, the CDR3 is TGTGCCAGCAGCTTAGCCCCGGGACAGGGACCGGGAGGCTACACCTTC. Its translation is CASSLAPGQGPGGYTF.

In this sample, this clone turned up a few times. The V call is TRBV27, the J call TRBJ1-2; possibly TRBD1 for D (6 bases). V shed 8 bases and J shed 7 bases, with 20 bases lying between them. The CDR3 contains 14 residues. Germline V CDR1 and CDR2: MNHEY, SMNVEV (reference sequence). CDR3 bases: TGTGCCAGCTGTAGCGCCGACAGGTTTAGTGGCTACACCTTC. Its translation is CASCSADRFSGYTF.

The J gene is TRBJ1-6, the V gene TRBV7-9, with 9 bases fitting TRBD1. The CDR3 sequence is 14 residues long. CDR1 is SEHNR, CDR2 FQNEAQ, per germline (reference sequence). The V segment lost 3 bases and the J segment 7 bases; nucleotides outside the gene matches: 1. CDR3 region: CASSLGTGNSPLHF. The CDR3 DNA follows: TGTGCCAGCAGCTTGGGGACAGGGAATTCACCCCTCCACTTT.

CDR3 nucleotides: TGTGCCAGCAGCTCGGGACTTCTCACAGATACGCAGTATTTT. Amino acid sequence: CASSSGLLTDTQYF. V gene TRBV7-6 combines with J gene TRBJ2-3, with a weak D call TRBD2 (6 bases). The CDR3 contains 14 residues. The germline V gene has CDR1 SGHVS and CDR2 FNYEAQ. V was shortened by 4 bases and J by 2 bases, with 10 bases between the two germline ends.

V usage is TRBV11-3 and J usage is TRBJ2-1, with TRBD2 matching 14 bases. There are 15 residues in the CDR3. CDR1 SGHNT and CDR2 YENEEA come from the germline V gene. V gave up 4 bases and J gave up 6 bases; unmatched junction bases: 2. CDR3 amino acids: CASSSTSGRANEQFF. The CDR3 DNA is TGTGCCAGCAGCTCGACTAGCGGGAGGGCCAATGAGCAGTTCTTC.

The chain carries TRBV6-1 and TRBJ2-1; a possible D gene is TRBD2 (5 bases). The germline V gene has CDR1 MNHNS and CDR2 SASEGT. The V and J ends lost 11 bases and 0 bases respectively, with 17 bases between them. This CDR3 comprises 15 residues. Written as DNA, the CDR3 is TGTGCCGATGCGGGCAGCGAAGCCTCCTACAATGAGCAGTTCTTC. This codes for CADAGSEASYNEQFF.

This rearrangement joins TRBV5-1 to TRBJ2-3, with a tentative D call TRBD1 (6 bases). Germline V gene lookup returns CDR1 SGHRS and CDR2 YFSETQ. The V and J ends lost 4 bases and 7 bases respectively, with 22 bases between them. The length of the CDR3 is 16 residues. CDR3 residues: CASSPRSVGGVNTQYF. CDR3 bases: TGCGCCAGCAGCCCGAGGTCGGTTGGGGGCGTAAATACGCAGTATTTT.